This T cell receptor beta chain stems from a study of blood T cell repertoires in COVID-19. This CDR3 has 10 residues. The germline gives CDR1 DFQATT, CDR2 SNEGSKA (reference sequence). V was trimmed by 5 bases and J by 10 bases, leaving 10 bases between them. TCRdb keeps only in-frame clones here, not all; method: immunoSEQ multiplex PCR. The sample shows fewer than 250,000 clones, 80% to 95% of them seen only once. This TCR derives from a man aged 55 to 69 with COVID-19, enrolled during active disease. Sequenced sample: peripheral blood. The J gene is TRBJ2-3, the V gene TRBV20-1; D gene ambiguous. The CDR3: CSALAAAQYF. The CDR3 bases are TGCAGTGCTTTGGCCGCGGCGCAGTATTTT.